The T cell receptor (beta chain) under discussion was sequenced for a study of graft-versus-host responses after intestinal transplantation. On the study more broadly: Multivisceral, liver-intestinal, or isolated intestinal grafts were transplanted into recipients. Following induction with anti-thymocyte globulin, all recipients were given tacrolimus and steroids for two to three years.

Overall study results and limits: GvH clones occurred in recipient marrow; some first appeared in ileum or blood. Levels of circulating GvH clones at their peak were associated with early post-transplant HvG declines.

Germline V gives CDR1 SGHDT, CDR2 YYEEEE. This CDR3 comprises 14 residues. V lost 3 bases and J lost 0, with 10 bases in between. Comment on this clone: Its antigen remains unknown.

Only in-frame clones appear in the TCRdb table, and some are missing; sequencing was by immunoSEQ multiplex PCR. The repertoire consists of some 110,000 clones, with approximately 93% occurring once and the leading ten covering 0.9% to 1.5%. The rearrangement joins TRBV5-6 to TRBJ2-7, with D uncertain. Sequences were derived from unstimulated CD8+ T cells sorted from spleen or lymph node cells, sampled before transplant. This clonotype was obtained from a human donor who was the organ donor for an intestinal transplant. In DNA form, the CDR3 reads TGTGCCAGCAGCTCCCCGGACGGCTCCTACGAGCAGTACTTC. It is translated as CASSSPDGSYEQYF.